This TCR beta chain originates from a study of Graves' ophthalmopathy and Graves' hyperthyroidism. The overall study: The authors collected peripheral blood at initial diagnosis, before any treatment.

V lost 4 bases and J lost 4, with 13 bases in between. Looked up from germline, CDR1 is MNHNS and CDR2 is SASEGT. CDR3 size: 14 residues. For repertoire sequencing, the TCR beta CDR3 regions were amplified from RNA transcripts. RT-PCR with HTBI primers came first, then second-round multiplex PCR. MiXCR, run by TCRdb on the multiplex PCR reads, gives a single entry per CDR3 protein. The sample carries 650,000 to 900,000 distinct CDR3 sequences, roughly 40% recorded once. In this sample, this clonotype turned up many times. What it binds is unknown. Every ophthalmopathy donor presented moderate-to-severe activity, CAS ≥3, NOSPECS ≥4 and duration under 3 months. Other autoimmune disease, uncontrolled infection, pregnancy and lactation led to exclusion. General study findings and limits: Ophthalmopathy cases were distinguished from stable hyperthyroidism by a 13-signature model, reaching about 91% sensitivity and over 80% specificity.

The sample taken for sequencing was peripheral blood. The receptor's source is an adult man with Graves' ophthalmopathy. The rearrangement joins TRBV6-1 to TRBJ1-1; D remains ambiguous. The DNA of the CDR3 is TGTGCCAGCAGTGTCCAGGCAATAGGCACTGAAGCTTTCTTT. Translating it yields CASSVQAIGTEAFF.